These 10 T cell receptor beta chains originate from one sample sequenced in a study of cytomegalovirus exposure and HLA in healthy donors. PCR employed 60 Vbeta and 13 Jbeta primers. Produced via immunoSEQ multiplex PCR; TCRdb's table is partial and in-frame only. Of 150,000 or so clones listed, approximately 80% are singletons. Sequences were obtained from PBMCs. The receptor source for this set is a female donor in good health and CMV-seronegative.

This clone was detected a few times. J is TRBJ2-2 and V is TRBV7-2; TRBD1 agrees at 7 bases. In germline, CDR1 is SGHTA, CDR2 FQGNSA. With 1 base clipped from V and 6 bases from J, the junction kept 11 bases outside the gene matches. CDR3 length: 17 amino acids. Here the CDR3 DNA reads TGTGCCAGCAGCTTAGACCCCGTCCAGGGGGTCGCCGGGGAGCTGTTTTTT. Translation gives CASSLDPVQGVAGELFF.

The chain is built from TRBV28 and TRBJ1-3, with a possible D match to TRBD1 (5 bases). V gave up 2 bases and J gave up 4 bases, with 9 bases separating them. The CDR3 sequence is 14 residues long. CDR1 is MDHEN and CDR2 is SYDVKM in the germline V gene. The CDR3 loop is CASSLEAGGNTIYF. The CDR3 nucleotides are TGTGCCAGCAGTTTAGAGGCAGGGGGAAACACCATATATTTT. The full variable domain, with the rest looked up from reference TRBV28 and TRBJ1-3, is DVKVTQSSRYLVKRTGEKVFLECVQDMDHENMFWYRQDPGLGLRLIYFSYDVKMKEKGDIPEGYSVSREKKERFSLILESASTNQTSMYLCASSLEAGGNTIYFGEGSWLTVV.

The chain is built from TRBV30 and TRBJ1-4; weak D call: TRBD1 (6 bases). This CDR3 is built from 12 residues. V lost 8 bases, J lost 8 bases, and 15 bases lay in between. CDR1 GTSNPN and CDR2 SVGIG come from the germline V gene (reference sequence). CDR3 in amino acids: CAGTFQGEKLFF. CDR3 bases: TGTGCCGGGACCTTCCAGGGGGAAAAACTGTTTTTT.

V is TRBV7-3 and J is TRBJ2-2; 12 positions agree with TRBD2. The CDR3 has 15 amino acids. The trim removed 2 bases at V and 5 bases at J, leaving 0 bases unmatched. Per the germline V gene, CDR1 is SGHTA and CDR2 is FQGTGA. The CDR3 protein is CASSLGLAGTGELFF. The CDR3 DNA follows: TGTGCCAGCAGCTTAGGACTAGCGGGAACCGGGGAGCTGTTTTTT.

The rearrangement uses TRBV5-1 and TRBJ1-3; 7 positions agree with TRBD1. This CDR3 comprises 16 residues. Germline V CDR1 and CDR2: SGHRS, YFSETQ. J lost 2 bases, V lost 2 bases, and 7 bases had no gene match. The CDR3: CASSFTGDLPGNTIYF. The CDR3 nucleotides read TGCGCCAGCAGCTTCACAGGGGATTTGCCTGGAAACACCATATATTTT.

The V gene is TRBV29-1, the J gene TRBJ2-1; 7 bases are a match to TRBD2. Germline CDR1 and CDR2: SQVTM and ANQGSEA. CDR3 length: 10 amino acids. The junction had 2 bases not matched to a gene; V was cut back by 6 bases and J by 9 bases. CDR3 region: CSVGLTEQFF. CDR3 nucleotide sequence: TGCAGCGTGGGACTAACTGAGCAGTTCTTC.

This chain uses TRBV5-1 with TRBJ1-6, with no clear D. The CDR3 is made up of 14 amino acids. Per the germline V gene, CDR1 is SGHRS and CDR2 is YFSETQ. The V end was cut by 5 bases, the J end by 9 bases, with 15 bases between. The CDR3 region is CASSTTTGFSPLHF. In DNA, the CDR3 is TGCGCCAGCAGTACGACGACGGGATTTTCACCCCTCCACTTT.

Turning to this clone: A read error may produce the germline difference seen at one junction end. This CDR3 reads CAISSQGRLSF. CDR3 nucleotide sequence: TGTGCCATCAGTTCACAGGGGCGTTTGAGTTTT. V is TRBV10-3 and J is TRBJ1-3; 7 bases match TRBD1. This CDR3 has 11 amino acids. CDR1 and CDR2 (germline): ENHRY, SYGVKD.

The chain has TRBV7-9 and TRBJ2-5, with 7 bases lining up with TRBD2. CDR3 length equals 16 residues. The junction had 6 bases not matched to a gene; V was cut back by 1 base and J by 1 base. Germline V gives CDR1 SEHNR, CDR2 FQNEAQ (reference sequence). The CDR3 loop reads CASSLGIAGAQETQYF. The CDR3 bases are TGTGCCAGCAGCTTAGGGATCGCGGGAGCCCAAGAGACCCAGTACTTC.

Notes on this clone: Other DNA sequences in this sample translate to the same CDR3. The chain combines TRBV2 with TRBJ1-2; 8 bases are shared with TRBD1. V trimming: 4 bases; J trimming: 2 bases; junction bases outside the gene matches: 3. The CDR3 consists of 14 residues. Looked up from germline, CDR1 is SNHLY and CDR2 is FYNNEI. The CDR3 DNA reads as TGTGCCAGCAGTGTCCAGGGGGCGAACTATGGCTACACCTTC. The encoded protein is CASSVQGANYGYTF.